Sequencing of this T cell receptor (beta chain) was carried out in a study of cytomegalovirus exposure and HLA in healthy donors. Findings and limits, study-wide: The authors later found HLA-associated TCR beta chains more clonally expanded than equally common others.

The CDR3 runs to 16 residues. CDR1 is LGHNA, CDR2 YSLEER, per germline. After removal of 2 bases from V and 5 bases from J, the junction contained 10 bases not matched to a gene. The PCR ran on 60 Vbeta and 13 Jbeta primers. TCRdb's copy holds only in-frame clones and misses some; the assay was immunoSEQ multiplex PCR. The repertoire table contains about 200,000 clones. Notes on this clone: Its antigen is not known.

The receptor was derived from a woman in her 30s in good health and CMV-seropositive. The source material was PBMCs. The rearrangement uses TRBV4-3 and TRBJ1-2; the match to TRBD1 covers 8 bases. The CDR3 reads CASSQQDRAAGYGYTF. CDR3 nucleotide sequence: TGCGCCAGCAGCCAACAGGACAGGGCAGCTGGATATGGCTACACCTTC.